The 10 T cell receptor beta chains reported below all come from one sample, sequenced in a study of T-cell memory formation after mild COVID-19. TCRdb used MiXCR to reprocess the 5' RACE reads, holding one entry per CDR3 protein. The sample records hundreds of thousands of distinct CDR3 sequences, approximately 15% being singletons. The specimen sequenced was PBMCs or a T cell subset sorted from them (not recorded which). These receptors were obtained from an adult woman who had mild COVID-19 (a few samples of this study predate the infection). Cell type and time point are not known.

This clonotype was observed a few times. The V gene is TRBV9, the J gene TRBJ1-2; D gene ambiguous. Per the germline V gene, CDR1 is SGDLS and CDR2 is YYNGEE. The V end lost 3 bases, the J end lost 6 bases, and 18 bases lay between the germline ends. The CDR3 contains 15 residues. The CDR3 DNA is TGTGCCAGCAGCGGGAGTGGATGGGCGAGTGATGGCTACACCTTC. Its protein product is CASSGSGWASDGYTF.

This chain joins TRBV7-6 and TRBJ2-2, with unresolved D. V was cut by 5 bases and J by 4 bases, with 5 bases left in between. In germline, CDR1 is SGHVS, CDR2 FNYEAQ. The CDR3 consists of 12 residues. The CDR3 spells CASSQSTGELFF. Written as DNA, the CDR3 is TGTGCCAGCAGCCAGTCCACCGGGGAGCTGTTTTTT.

The J gene is TRBJ2-7, the V gene TRBV20-1; TRBD1 matches 7 bases. The V and J ends lost 6 bases and 2 bases, in that order; junction bases with no gene match: 4. Germline CDR1 is DFQATT and CDR2 is SNEGSKA (reference sequence). There are 12 residues in the CDR3. The CDR3 protein is CSAPQGTYEQYF. CDR3 DNA: TGCAGTGCACCACAGGGGACCTACGAGCAGTACTTC.

This clonotype came up a few times. The chain links TRBV6-4 to TRBJ1-2; 7 bases are shared with TRBD1. V was clipped by 3 bases and J by 2 bases; unmatched bases: 6. The germline gives CDR1 MRHNA, CDR2 SNTAGT. The CDR3 length is 15 residues. The CDR3 region has the DNA TGTGCCAGCAGTGAAGGGATGGGACAGAACTATGGCTACACCTTC. The encoded protein is CASSEGMGQNYGYTF.

This clonotype turned up a few times. The V gene is TRBV4-3, the J gene TRBJ2-6; TRBD2 matches 7 bases. The CDR3 spans 18 residues. The J segment lost 0 bases and the V segment lost 0 bases, leaving 5 bases of the junction unmatched. Germline V gives CDR1 LGHNA, CDR2 YSLEER. CDR3 nucleotide sequence: TGCGCCAGCAGCCAAGAAGCGGGGCTCCTCTCTGGGGCCAACGTCCTGACTTTC. This encodes CASSQEAGLLSGANVLTF.

The rearrangement links TRBV5-1 to TRBJ1-6; D might be TRBD1 (5 bases). V lost 5 bases, J lost 6 bases, and 18 bases lay in between. The CDR3 has 16 amino acids. Germline lookup yields CDR1 SGHRS and CDR2 YFSETQ. Written as DNA, the CDR3 is TGCGCCAGCAGTCCGATCCGGGGGACCTCTAATTCACCCCTCCACTTT. This encodes CASSPIRGTSNSPLHF. Filled out from reference TRBV5-1 and TRBJ1-6, the complete variable domain reads KAGVTQTPRYLIKTRGQQVTLSCSPISGHRSVSWYQQTPGQGLQFLFEYFSETQRNKGNFPGRFSGRQFSNSRSEMNVSTLELGDSALYLCASSPIRGTSNSPLHFGNGTRLTVT.

This clonotype was seen a few times. The chain has TRBV5-6 and TRBJ2-6; 15 positions match TRBD2. Germline CDR1 reads SGHDT; CDR2 reads YYEEEE. The CDR3 has 18 residues. The V segment lost 3 bases and the J segment 2 bases; nucleotides outside the gene matches: 3. The CDR3 sequence: CASSYGTSGRTGANVLTF. CDR3 nucleotide sequence: TGTGCCAGCAGCTACGGGACTAGCGGGAGGACTGGGGCCAACGTCCTGACTTTC.

The CDR3 sequence is CASSPGGAQPQHF. Here the CDR3 DNA reads TGTGCCAGCAGCCCGGGAGGGGCTCAGCCCCAGCATTTT. The rearrangement joins TRBV12-3 or TRBV12-4 to TRBJ1-5, with D perhaps TRBD1 (5 bases). The CDR3 is 13 amino acids. Trimming took off 6 bases at V and 6 bases at J, with 12 bases between the two ends.

The gene calls are TRBV7-3 and TRBJ2-1, with 11 bases lining up with TRBD1. J lost 2 bases, V lost 1 base, and 4 bases had no gene match. This CDR3 region has 17 residues. The germline V gene encodes CDR1 SGHTA and CDR2 FQGTGA. CDR3 region: CASSLNGGQGAYNEQFF. CDR3 DNA sequence: TGTGCCAGCAGCTTAAACGGGGGACAGGGGGCCTACAATGAGCAGTTCTTC.

This chain connects TRBV12-3 or TRBV12-4 to TRBJ2-1; 11 bases are a match to TRBD2. This CDR3 has 17 amino acids. Trimming took 3 bases from V and 6 from J; bases not matched to a gene: 10. The CDR3 loop reads CASSFRGGSGRANEQFF. The CDR3 DNA reads as TGTGCCAGCAGTTTCCGGGGCGGTAGCGGGAGGGCCAATGAGCAGTTCTTC.